A single count supports the clone carrying this T cell receptor beta chain. Under the authors' procedure: Reference gene primers were amplified, and this amplification served to estimate nucleated cell counts. Clones were sequenced by immunoSEQ multiplex PCR, and TCRdb holds only the in-frame ones, with some missing. The DNA was the basis for D and trimming; V, J and clone size are from that table. Altogether some 90,000 clones are present, 75% to 85% being singletons, with the ten largest covering about 9.4%. In germline, CDR1 is LNHDA, CDR2 SQIVND (reference sequence). This CDR3 region has 14 residues. J lost 4 bases, V lost 4 bases, and 6 bases had no gene match. The data stem from a study of blood T cell repertoires in COVID-19.

V gene TRBV19 combines with J gene TRBJ2-7; TRBD1 aligns across 8 bases. The sequence was obtained from a woman between 65 and 79 years old with acute or convalescent COVID-19. The source material was peripheral blood. This chain's CDR3 is CASSTGTGPYEQYF. In DNA, the CDR3 is TGTGCCAGTAGTACCGGGACAGGACCTTACGAGCAGTACTTC.